This T cell receptor beta chain was sequenced in a study of T cell repertoires in cytomegalovirus infection. Study outcomes and limitations: Identification of carriers of CMV plus the relevant HLA was performed using cumulative public TCR beta family frequency. Within the response measured ex vivo, HLA-C-restricted CMV-specific TCR beta clonotypes were dominant.

From the reads, TCRdb called clonotypes with MiXCR, one entry per CDR3 protein. Of fewer than 130,000 distinct CDR3 sequences listed, roughly two fifths were seen once; the top ten hold approximately 74%. Trimming cost V 4 bases and J 4 bases, with 17 bases left between them. The CDR3 runs to 16 residues. Germline assignment: CDR1 SNHLY and CDR2 FYNNEI. In this sample, this clonotype turned up a few times. Its matching antigen is unknown. This TCR was recovered from a human donor in good health (CMV status not recorded). Some clones in this sample may be carry-over from other donors' samples. The V gene is TRBV2, the J gene TRBJ2-1; D could derive from TRBD1 or TRBD2 (5 bases each). The input for sequencing was CD8+ T cells from cultured PBMCs, taken from culture after CMV antigen stimulation. This CDR3 is CASSGIRDVSYNEQFF. The CDR3 bases are TGTGCCAGCAGTGGGATCCGGGACGTCTCGTACAATGAGCAGTTCTTC.